Listed below are T cell receptor beta chains from one sample, sequenced in a study of cytomegalovirus exposure and HLA in healthy donors. Sequencing was performed with immunoSEQ multiplex PCR; in TCRdb, only in-frame clones are kept and a portion is missing. The table lists 90,000 to 140,000 clones, 12% of them singletons. The sample consisted of PBMCs. The origin of the receptors is a man aged 40-50 years in good health and CMV-seropositive. The CDR3 runs from the conserved cysteine through the conserved F or W. D genes are given only for firm matches. Rows give clone size only sometimes, using once, few, many, or a class for an expanded clone.

J: TRBJ2-7
V: TRBV27
size: .
D: .
DNA: TGTGCCAGCAGACGACAGGTCGGGGGGTACGAGCAGTACTTC
CDR3: CASRRQVGGYEQYF

J: TRBJ2-2
V: TRBV5-1
size: .
D: .
DNA: TGCGCCAGCAGCTTCGGGGGAAGGGAGCTGTTTTTT
CDR3: CASSFGGRELFF

J: TRBJ2-1
V: TRBV28
size: few
D: .
DNA: TGTGCCAGCAGTTTATCCGCCCGGCTGGGAGAATTCTACAATGAGCAGTTCTTC
CDR3: CASSLSARLGEFYNEQFF

J: TRBJ2-3
V: TRBV14
size: .
D: .
DNA: TGTGCCAGCAGCCAAGAAGGTGCCGGGACTTCGAGGCATACGCAGTATTTT
CDR3: CASSQEGAGTSRHTQYF

J: TRBJ2-4
V: TRBV28
size: few
D: .
DNA: TGTGCCAGCAGTCCTCACGTTTCACTAGCCAAAAACATTCAGTACTTC
CDR3: CASSPHVSLAKNIQYF

J: TRBJ1-1
V: TRBV6-1
size: few
D: .
DNA: TGTGCCAGCAGTGTCACCCCCGAAAGTACAGGTGGAGCTTTCTTT
CDR3: CASSVTPESTGGAFF

J: TRBJ1-3
V: TRBV6-6
size: .
D: TRBD1
DNA: TGTGCCAGCCAGGGGGCGCGAGGAAACACCATATATTTT
CDR3: CASQGARGNTIYF

J: TRBJ1-5
V: TRBV4-1
size: .
D: .
DNA: TGCGCCAGCACCACTGGGATGGCAGGGGGCAATCAGCCCCAGCATTTT
CDR3: CASTTGMAGGNQPQHF

J: TRBJ2-1
V: TRBV10-2
size: .
D: TRBD2
DNA: TGCGCCATCCACTTCGGCGCGGGAGTGGGGGATGAGCAGTTCTTC
CDR3: CAIHFGAGVGDEQFF

J: TRBJ2-5
V: TRBV28
size: .
D: .
DNA: TGTGCCAGCAGTTTGACCCGACTTGAGGGCCAGTACTTC
CDR3: CASSLTRLEGQYF

J: TRBJ2-1
V: TRBV5-6
size: few
D: .
DNA: TGTGCCAGCAGCTTGTCAGTTTACAATGAGCAGTTCTTC
CDR3: CASSLSVYNEQFF

J: TRBJ2-2
V: TRBV6-5
size: few
D: TRBD1
DNA: TGTGCCAGCCGGGACAGGGGGCCCGGGGAGCTGTTTTTT
CDR3: CASRDRGPGELFF

J: TRBJ2-2
V: TRBV29-1
size: .
D: .
DNA: TGCAGCGGTACAGACGTACCGAACACCGGGGAGCTGTTTTTT
CDR3: CSGTDVPNTGELFF

J: TRBJ2-7
V: TRBV29-1
size: .
D: TRBD1
DNA: TGCAGCGTACAGGGGGCCTACGAGCAGTACTTC
CDR3: CSVQGAYEQYF

J: TRBJ1-5
V: TRBV6-1
size: few
D: .
DNA: TGTGCCAGCAGTGATGGAGAGTACTTTAGCAATCAGCCCCAGCATTTT
CDR3: CASSDGEYFSNQPQHF

J: TRBJ2-6
V: TRBV29-1
size: .
D: .
DNA: TGCAGCGTTGGTAATTTGTGGCGACCTGGGGCCAACGTCCTGATTTTC
CDR3: CSVGNLWRPGANVLIF

J: TRBJ2-7
V: TRBV10-3
size: few
D: TRBD1
DNA: TGTGCCATCAGAGCCGGGACAGGGTCCTACGAGCAGTACTTC
CDR3: CAIRAGTGSYEQYF

J: TRBJ2-3
V: TRBV19
size: few
D: TRBD1
DNA: TGTGCCAGTAGTCCGACGACAGGGTCAGATACGCAGTATTTT
CDR3: CASSPTTGSDTQYF

J: TRBJ2-1
V: TRBV7-9
size: .
D: .
DNA: TGTGCCAGCAGCTTCGGGGGGCAGGTTGAGCAGTTCTTC
CDR3: CASSFGGQVEQFF

J: TRBJ1-1
V: TRBV9
size: .
D: .
DNA: TGTGCCAGCAGCGCCCGCCGGGGGGGCGCGGGTACTGAAGCTTTCTTT
CDR3: CASSARRGGAGTEAFF

J: TRBJ2-7
V: TRBV2
size: few
D: .
DNA: TGTGCCAGCAGCAATACGGGAGCTAATCCCTACGAGCAGTACTTC
CDR3: CASSNTGANPYEQYF

J: TRBJ1-2
V: TRBV4-1
size: .
D: TRBD1
DNA: TGCGCCAGCAGCCAAGGACAGGGGGTTCCTAACTATGGCTACACCTTC
CDR3: CASSQGQGVPNYGYTF

J: TRBJ2-7
V: TRBV5-1
size: few
D: .
DNA: TGCGCCAGCAGCTTGGGCGGGACCGGGCGGCGCGAGCAGTACTTC
CDR3: CASSLGGTGRREQYF

J: TRBJ1-2
V: TRBV30
size: .
D: TRBD1
DNA: TGTGCCTGGATAACAGGGGGCCGTGGCTACACCTTC
CDR3: CAWITGGRGYTF

J: TRBJ2-3
V: TRBV7-9
size: few
D: TRBD2
DNA: TGTGCCAGCAGAACGGGACTAGCGGTGCAGGGAGATACGCAGTATTTT
CDR3: CASRTGLAVQGDTQYF

J: TRBJ2-2
V: TRBV6-6
size: .
D: TRBD1
DNA: TGTGCCAGCAGTGACAGGGGTGGCACCGGGGAGCTGTTTTTT
CDR3: CASSDRGGTGELFF

J: TRBJ2-5
V: TRBV29-1
size: .
D: .
DNA: TGCAGCGTTGGTTACAGAATTCAAGAGACCCAGTACTTC
CDR3: CSVGYRIQETQYF

J: TRBJ2-1
V: TRBV5-4
size: few
D: .
DNA: TGTGCCAGCAGCTTGGCCGAGTGGAGCTCCTACAATGAGCAGTTCTTC
CDR3: CASSLAEWSSYNEQFF

J: TRBJ2-6
V: TRBV5-4
size: few
D: .
DNA: TGTGCCAGCAGCTTGCCCTCTGCTGGGGCCAACGTCCTGACTTTC
CDR3: CASSLPSAGANVLTF

J: TRBJ1-1
V: TRBV7-8
size: .
D: .
DNA: TGTGCCAGCAGCTTAGTTGCCCGCAGCGCTGAAGCTTTCTTT
CDR3: CASSLVARSAEAFF

J: TRBJ2-1
V: TRBV29-1
size: .
D: .
DNA: TGCAGCGTAGCAGGGGACCCAGAGAGCTCCTACAATGAGCAGTTCTTC
CDR3: CSVAGDPESSYNEQFF

J: TRBJ2-7
V: TRBV5-1
size: few
D: TRBD1
DNA: TGCGCCAGCAGCTTGGGGCGACAGGGCTCGCCCTACCGAGACTTC
CDR3: CASSLGRQGSPYRDF

J: TRBJ2-3
V: TRBV6-5
size: .
D: .
DNA: TGTGCCAGCAGTTACTCAAAGGGGATCCCAGATACGCAGTATTTT
CDR3: CASSYSKGIPDTQYF

J: TRBJ2-1
V: TRBV30
size: few
D: TRBD2
DNA: TGTGCCTGGACTAGCGGGAGTCGGAATGAGCAGTTCTTC
CDR3: CAWTSGSRNEQFF

J: TRBJ1-1
V: TRBV6-1
size: few
D: .
DNA: TGTGCCAGCAGTGAACGGGGGAACACTGAAGCTTTCTTT
CDR3: CASSERGNTEAFF

J: TRBJ2-7
V: TRBV10-3
size: .
D: TRBD1
DNA: TGTGCCATCACTCGGACAGGGCGGCTCTACGAGCAGTACTTC
CDR3: CAITRTGRLYEQYF

J: TRBJ2-1
V: TRBV11-2
size: few
D: TRBD2
DNA: TGTGCCAGCAGCTCCCGACTAGCGGGCTATGAAGGGTACAATGAGCAGTTCTTC
CDR3: CASSSRLAGYEGYNEQFF

J: TRBJ2-5
V: TRBV5-1
size: few
D: TRBD1
DNA: TGCGCCAGCAGCTTTAACAGGGGCGGGGAGACCCAGTACTTC
CDR3: CASSFNRGGETQYF

J: TRBJ1-4
V: TRBV28
size: .
D: .
DNA: TGTGCCAGCAGGAATGGACAGATAAATGAAAAACTGTTTTTT
CDR3: CASRNGQINEKLFF

J: TRBJ2-7
V: TRBV27
size: .
D: TRBD2
DNA: TGTGCCAGCATGCAGCGGGAGTTGCCTGGTGAGCAGTACTTC
CDR3: CASMQRELPGEQYF

J: TRBJ2-2
V: TRBV4-1
size: few
D: .
DNA: TGCGCCAGCAAGCCAAGATTAACTAGCCGAACCGGGGAGCTGTTTTTT
CDR3: CASKPRLTSRTGELFF

J: TRBJ2-5
V: TRBV11-2
size: .
D: .
DNA: TGTGCCAGCAGCTTAGAACTAGCCCAAGAGACCCAGTACTTC
CDR3: CASSLELAQETQYF

J: TRBJ2-3
V: TRBV5-6
size: few
D: .
DNA: TGTGCCAGCACTCTACTTGGGACAGCGGGCTTTGATACGCAGTATTTT
CDR3: CASTLLGTAGFDTQYF

J: TRBJ2-3
V: TRBV4-1
size: .
D: .
DNA: TGCGCCAGCAGCCAAGATCCGGGAGCAGATACGCAGTATTTT
CDR3: CASSQDPGADTQYF

J: TRBJ2-5
V: TRBV25-1
size: few
D: .
DNA: TGTGCCAGCAGTGAAACAGTTCAAGAGACCCAGTACTTC
CDR3: CASSETVQETQYF

J: TRBJ2-6
V: TRBV5-4
size: few
D: .
DNA: TGTGCCAGCAGCTTGTTCAGGGCTGGGGCCAACGTCCTGACTTTC
CDR3: CASSLFRAGANVLTF